This TCR beta chain stems from a study of T cell responses to AZD1222 COVID-19 vaccine. Study-level results: Breadth and depth of Spike-specific TCRs rose after two AZD1222 doses.

As to this clone: The antigen is not known.

The CDR3 has 20 residues. Germline V gene data show CDR1 as LGHNA and CDR2 as YSLEER. The V gene lost 0 bases and the J gene lost 0 bases, with 21 bases spanning the gap. Data came from immunoSEQ multiplex PCR; TCRdb stores just in-frame clones and leaves some out. The repertoire holds more than 95,000 clones, about 86% seen once, with around 17% in the top ten. Source: peripheral blood, taken 28 days after the second AZD1222 dose. This TCR was recovered from an adult who received the AZD1222 COVID-19 vaccine. The V gene is TRBV4-3, the J gene TRBJ1-3, with D uncertain. CDR3 sequence (DNA): TGCGCCAGCAGCCAAGACAGGTATTCTCCCGAGTCCCACTCTGGAAACACCATATATTTT. Translating gives CASSQDRYSPESHSGNTIYF.